This record concerns one T cell receptor (beta chain) sequence. Per germline, CDR1 SQVTM and CDR2 ANQGSEA. The ends lost 1 base at V and 4 bases at J; junction bases unmatched: 2. The CDR3 contains 13 residues. Per the original methods: Amplification with reference gene primers provided the estimates of nucleated cell counts. Clones were sequenced by immunoSEQ multiplex PCR, and TCRdb holds only the in-frame ones, with some missing. Clone size and V and J calls were adopted from that table, with D and trimming inferred from the DNA. In the table there are under 150,000 clones, 65% to 90% of which are singletons. Clinical histories supplied by participants themselves formed the basis of cohort assignment. These data originate in a study of blood T cell repertoires in COVID-19. Study-level information: Acute and convalescent COVID-19 samples came from the United States, Italy and Spain. In each case, the material was cDNA or gDNA derived from T cells, B-cell-depleted T cells, or PBMCs.

The rearrangement uses TRBV29-1 and TRBJ1-2; TRBD1 matches at 8 bases. Material for sequencing was PBMCs or T cells enriched from blood (not recorded which). This sequence originates from a woman between 45 and 60 years old who had recovered from COVID-19. DNA of the CDR3: TGCAGCGTTGAAGGCCAGGGGGCCTATGGCTACACCTTC. Amino acids: CSVEGQGAYGYTF.